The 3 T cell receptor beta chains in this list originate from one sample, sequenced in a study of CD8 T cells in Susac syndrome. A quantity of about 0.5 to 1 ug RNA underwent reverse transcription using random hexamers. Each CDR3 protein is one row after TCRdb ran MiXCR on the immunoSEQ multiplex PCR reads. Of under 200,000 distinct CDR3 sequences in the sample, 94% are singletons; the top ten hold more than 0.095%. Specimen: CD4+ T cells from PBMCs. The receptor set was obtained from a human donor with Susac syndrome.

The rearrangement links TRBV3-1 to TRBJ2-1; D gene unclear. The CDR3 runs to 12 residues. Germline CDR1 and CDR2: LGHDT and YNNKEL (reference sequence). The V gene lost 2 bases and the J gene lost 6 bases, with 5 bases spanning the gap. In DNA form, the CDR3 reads TGTGCCAGCAGCCAAAGCTTCAATGAGCAGTTCTTC. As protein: CASSQSFNEQFF.

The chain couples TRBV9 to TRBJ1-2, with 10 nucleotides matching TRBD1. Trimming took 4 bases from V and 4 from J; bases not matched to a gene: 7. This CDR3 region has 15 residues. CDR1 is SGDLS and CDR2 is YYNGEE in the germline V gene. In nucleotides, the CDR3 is TGTGCCAGCAGCCCAAGGACAGGGGGACCCTATGGCTACACCTTC. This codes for CASSPRTGGPYGYTF.

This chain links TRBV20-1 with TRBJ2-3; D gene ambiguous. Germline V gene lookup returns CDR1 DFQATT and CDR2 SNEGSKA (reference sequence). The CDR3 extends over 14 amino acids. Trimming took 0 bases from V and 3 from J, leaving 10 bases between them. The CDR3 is CSARDRQRTDTQYF. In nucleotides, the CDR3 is TGCAGTGCTAGAGACAGGCAGAGAACAGATACGCAGTATTTT.